The 19 T cell receptor beta chains below were found in one sample sequenced in a study of cytomegalovirus exposure and HLA in healthy donors. A multiplex PCR was run with 60 Vbeta primers and 13 Jbeta primers. The protocol was immunoSEQ multiplex PCR, while the TCRdb copy is restricted to in-frame clones and leaves out a portion. The table has over 130,000 clones, around 90% seen once; the top ten hold roughly 0.5%. The specimen sequenced was PBMCs. The receptors come from a woman aged 40 to 55 in good health and CMV-seronegative.

This chain connects TRBV11-3 to TRBJ1-4; D not resolved. V lost 5 bases and J 0 bases, leaving 10 bases between the germline ends. Looked up from germline, CDR1 is SGHNT and CDR2 is YENEEA. This CDR3 is built from 15 residues. The CDR3 region has the DNA TGTGCCAGCAGCACCCGGGAGTCAACTAATGAAAAACTGTTTTTT. Translated: CASSTRESTNEKLFF.

J is TRBJ2-5 and V is TRBV6-6, with D uncertain. V lost 6 bases and J 4 bases, leaving 6 bases between the germline ends. The CDR3 loop spans 11 amino acids. Germline V gene lookup returns CDR1 MNHNY and CDR2 SVGAGI (reference sequence). As DNA, the CDR3 is TGTGCCAGCAGCCTCGGAGAGACCCAGTACTTC. Amino acid sequence: CASSLGETQYF.

This chain joins TRBV7-9 and TRBJ1-1, with D unresolved. The CDR3 spans 14 residues. Germline V lookup: CDR1 SEHNR, CDR2 FQNEAQ (reference sequence). V was clipped by 1 base and J by 4 bases, with 10 bases between them. CDR3 in amino acids: CASSLGSEGTEAFF. CDR3 DNA sequence: TGTGCCAGCAGCTTAGGGTCCGAGGGCACTGAAGCTTTCTTT.

This chain links TRBV11-3 with TRBJ1-1; TRBD1 might be the D (5 bases). Germline assignment: CDR1 SGHNT and CDR2 YENEEA. The V gene lost 8 bases and the J gene lost 1 base, with 14 bases spanning the gap. This CDR3 comprises 14 residues. The CDR3 nucleotides read TGTGCCAGCCGACGGGGGGACGGGAACACTGAAGCTTTCTTT. It translates to CASRRGDGNTEAFF.

V is TRBV7-8 and J is TRBJ2-5; TRBD2 aligns across 8 bases. CDR3 size: 20 residues. Germline assignment: CDR1 SGHVS and CDR2 FQNEAQ. Trimming at V came to 0 bases and at J to 5 bases, leaving 20 bases not matched to a gene. CDR3 in DNA: TGTGCCAGCAGCTTAGCGGCCCGTATCTTCCGGGAGGGCCCCCGGGAGACCCAGTACTTC. Translated: CASSLAARIFREGPRETQYF.

The chain joins TRBV29-1 to TRBJ2-2; TRBD1 is a possible D gene (5 bases). Trimming shortened V by 4 bases and J by 1 base, and 10 bases separated the two germline ends. The CDR3 runs to 14 residues. From germline, CDR1 is SQVTM and CDR2 ANQGSEA. CDR3 in DNA: TGCAGCGTTGGCCCGACAGAGAACACCGGGGAGCTGTTTTTT. This translates into CSVGPTENTGELFF.

This clone was seen only once. A junction end diverges from the germline sequence, so it may reflect a read error. The chain uses TRBV7-9 and TRBJ1-5; perhaps TRBD1 as D (5 bases). The CDR3 runs to 13 residues. Germline V CDR1 and CDR2: SEHNR, FQNEAQ (reference sequence). This chain's CDR3 is CSSSLVGDQPQHF. The CDR3 DNA sequence: TGTTCCAGCAGCTTAGTAGGGGATCAGCCCCAGCATTTT.

V and J are TRBV9 and TRBJ2-3; unclear D gene. The V and J ends lost 0 bases and 2 bases respectively, with 10 bases between them. Per the germline V gene, CDR1 is SGDLS and CDR2 is YYNGEE. This CDR3 has 15 residues. Written as DNA, the CDR3 is TGTGCCAGCAGCGTAGCGGAGTTACCCACAGATACGCAGTATTTT. Translated, it gives CASSVAELPTDTQYF.

The rearrangement links TRBV9 to TRBJ2-7; D remains ambiguous. Per germline, CDR1 SGDLS and CDR2 YYNGEE. The V and J ends lost 4 bases and 0 bases respectively, with 14 bases between them. There are 15 residues in the CDR3. The CDR3 loop reads CASSKEPTSSYEQYF. DNA for the CDR3: TGTGCCAGCAGCAAGGAACCGACTTCCTCCTACGAGCAGTACTTC.

This chain links TRBV7-8 with TRBJ2-7; perhaps TRBD1 as D (6 bases). V was shortened by 4 bases and J by 3 bases, with 10 bases between the two germline ends. The CDR3 runs to 13 residues. Germline V lookup: CDR1 SGHVS, CDR2 FQNEAQ. As DNA, the CDR3 is TGTGCCAGCAGCTCCGGACAGATCTACGAGCAGTACTTC. This gives the protein CASSSGQIYEQYF.

The chain uses TRBV11-3 and TRBJ2-1; TRBD2 aligns across 15 bases. The CDR3 has 17 residues. Germline V gene lookup returns CDR1 SGHNT and CDR2 YENEEA. J lost 7 bases, V lost 5 bases, and 9 bases had no gene match. The CDR3 coding sequence is TGTGCCAGCAGCCGACAAGGACTAGCGGGAGGGGATAATGAGCAGTTCTTC. It encodes CASSRQGLAGGDNEQFF.

CDR3 bases: TGTGCCAGCAGTGGGGACAGCGACTCCTACAATGAGCAGTTCTTC. Translated: CASSGDSDSYNEQFF. V usage is TRBV6-4 and J usage is TRBJ2-1; TRBD1 matches 7 bases. Germline V gives CDR1 MRHNA, CDR2 SNTAGT. The CDR3 has 15 amino acids. V shed 4 bases, J shed 0 bases, and the junction held 3 bases outside the gene matches.

V usage is TRBV7-8 and J usage is TRBJ2-1, with TRBD1 as a possible D gene (6 bases). Trimming removed 3 bases at V and 12 bases at J, with 15 bases between. Germline CDR1 is SGHVS and CDR2 is FQNEAQ. The CDR3 consists of 13 residues. CDR3 sequence: CASSFQDSYAQFF. The DNA of the CDR3 is TGTGCCAGCAGCTTTCAGGACAGTTACGCGCAGTTCTTC.

Note on this clone: Germline and junction disagree at one end, which may indicate a read error. The CDR3 DNA is TGTTCCAGCAGCTTAGCTAGCGGGAGGGCCTCGGTAGATACGCAGTATTTT. It encodes CSSSLASGRASVDTQYF. The rearrangement links TRBV7-9 to TRBJ2-3, with 12 bases lining up with TRBD2. This CDR3 comprises 17 residues. CDR1 and CDR2 from the germline V gene are SEHNR and FQNEAQ (reference sequence).

This CDR3 is CASSLDGSSGNTIYF. CDR3 nucleotides: TGTGCCAGCAGCTTAGACGGGAGCTCTGGAAACACCATATATTTT. The V and J genes are TRBV7-8 and TRBJ1-3; D remains ambiguous. The V end was cut by 1 base, the J end by 0 bases, with 7 bases between. The CDR3 extends over 15 amino acids. Germline values: CDR1 SGHVS, CDR2 FQNEAQ.

This chain joins TRBV7-2 and TRBJ2-1; perhaps TRBD1 as D (6 bases). The CDR3 extends over 19 amino acids. Deletions cut 5 bases from V and 0 bases from J, with 23 bases between. The germline gives CDR1 SGHTA, CDR2 FQGNSA. CDR3 nucleotide sequence: TGTGCCAGCAGCCGACCCAAGATACTTAGGGACACCTCCTACAATGAGCAGTTCTTC. Protein sequence: CASSRPKILRDTSYNEQFF.

V and J are TRBV19 and TRBJ1-1, with a weak D call TRBD1 (6 bases). Germline V lookup: CDR1 LNHDA, CDR2 SQIVND (reference sequence). This CDR3 has 15 amino acids. Trimming stripped 3 bases from V and 4 bases from J, with 15 bases between. DNA for the CDR3: TGTGCCAGTAGTATTCCCGACAGGAGAGCCACTGAAGCTTTCTTT. Translated: CASSIPDRRATEAFF. The full variable domain, rest sourced from reference TRBV19 and TRBJ1-1, is DGGITQSPKYLFRKEGQNVTLSCEQNLNHDAMYWYRQDPGQGLRLIYYSQIVNDFQKGDIAEGYSVSREKKESFPLTVTSAQKNPTAFYLCASSIPDRRATEAFFGQGTRLTVV.

The J gene is TRBJ2-6, the V gene TRBV25-1; D is unclear. The CDR3 has 14 residues. V was trimmed by 7 bases and J by 3 bases, leaving 10 bases between them. Germline CDR1 MGHDK, CDR2 SYGVNS. In DNA form, the CDR3 reads TGTGCCAGCATGGAGACGGGTGGGGCCAACGTCCTGACTTTC. It translates to CASMETGGANVLTF.

The chain joins TRBV7-2 to TRBJ2-5, with D perhaps matching TRBD2 (6 bases). Germline CDR1 is SGHTA and CDR2 is FQGNSA. CDR3 length equals 15 residues. Trimming took 8 bases from V and 2 from J, leaving 18 bases between them. The CDR3 region is CASRGPPLAQETQYF. CDR3 sequence (DNA): TGTGCCAGCCGAGGCCCACCACTAGCTCAAGAGACCCAGTACTTC.